This TCR beta chain derives from a study of blood T cell repertoires in COVID-19. For the study at large: Italy, Spain and the United States were the sources of the convalescent and acute COVID-19 samples. The analysed material was cDNA or gDNA that came from T cells, B-cell-depleted T cells, or PBMCs.

Per germline, CDR1 SGHTS and CDR2 YDEGEE. This CDR3 region has 17 residues. V lost 0 bases to trimming and J lost 5 bases; unmatched junction nucleotides: 4. Only in-frame clones appear in the TCRdb table, and some are missing; sequencing was by immunoSEQ multiplex PCR. Found here are 230,000 or so clones, 80% to 85% of them singletons; the top ten hold approximately 5%. The TCR sequence derives from a human donor in a cohort sampled during active COVID-19. The sequenced material came from peripheral blood. V usage is TRBV5-8 and J usage is TRBJ2-2; 13 bases agree with TRBD2. The CDR3 DNA reads TGTGCCAGCAGCTTGGCCCTGACTAGCGGGAGGACCGGGGAGCTGTTTTTT. Translated: CASSLALTSGRTGELFF.